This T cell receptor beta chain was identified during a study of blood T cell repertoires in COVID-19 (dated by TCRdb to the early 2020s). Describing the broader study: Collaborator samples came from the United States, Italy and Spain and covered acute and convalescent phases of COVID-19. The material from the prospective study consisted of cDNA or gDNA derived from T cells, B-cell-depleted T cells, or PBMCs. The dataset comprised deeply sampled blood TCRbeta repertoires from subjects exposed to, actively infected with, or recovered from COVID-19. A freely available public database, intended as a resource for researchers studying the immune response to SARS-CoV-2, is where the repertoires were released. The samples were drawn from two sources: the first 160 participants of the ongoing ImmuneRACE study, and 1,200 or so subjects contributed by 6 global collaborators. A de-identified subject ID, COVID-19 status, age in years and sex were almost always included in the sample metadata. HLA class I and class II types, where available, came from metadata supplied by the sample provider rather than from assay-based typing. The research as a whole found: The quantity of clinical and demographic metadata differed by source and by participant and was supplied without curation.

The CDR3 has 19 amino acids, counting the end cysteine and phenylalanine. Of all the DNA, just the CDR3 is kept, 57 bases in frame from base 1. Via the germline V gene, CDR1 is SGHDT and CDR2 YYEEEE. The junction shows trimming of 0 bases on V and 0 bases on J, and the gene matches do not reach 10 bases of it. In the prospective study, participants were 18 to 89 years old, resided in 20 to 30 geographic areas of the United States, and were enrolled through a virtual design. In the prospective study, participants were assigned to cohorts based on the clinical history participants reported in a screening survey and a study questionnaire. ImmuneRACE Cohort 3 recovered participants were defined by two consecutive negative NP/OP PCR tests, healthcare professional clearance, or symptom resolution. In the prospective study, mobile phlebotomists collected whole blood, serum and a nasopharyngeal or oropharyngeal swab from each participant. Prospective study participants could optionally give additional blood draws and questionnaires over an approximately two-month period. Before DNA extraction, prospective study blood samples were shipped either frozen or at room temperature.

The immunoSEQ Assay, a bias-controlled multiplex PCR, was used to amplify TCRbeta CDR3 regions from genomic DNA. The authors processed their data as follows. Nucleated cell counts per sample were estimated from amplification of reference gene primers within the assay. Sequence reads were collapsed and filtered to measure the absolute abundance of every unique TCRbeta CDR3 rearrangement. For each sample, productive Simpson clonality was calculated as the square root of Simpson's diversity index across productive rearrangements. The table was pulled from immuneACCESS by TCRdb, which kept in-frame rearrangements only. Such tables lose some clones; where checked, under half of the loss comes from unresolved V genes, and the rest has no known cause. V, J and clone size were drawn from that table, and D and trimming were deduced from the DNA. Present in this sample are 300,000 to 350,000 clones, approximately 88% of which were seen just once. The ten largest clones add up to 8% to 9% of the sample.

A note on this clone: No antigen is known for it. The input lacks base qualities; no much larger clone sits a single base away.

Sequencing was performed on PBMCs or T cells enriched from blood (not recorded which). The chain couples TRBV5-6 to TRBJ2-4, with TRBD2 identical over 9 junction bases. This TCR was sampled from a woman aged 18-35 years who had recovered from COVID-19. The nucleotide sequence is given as TGTGCCAGCAGCTTGGAACTAGCGGGCCCCGCTCTAGCCAAAAACATTCAGTACTTC. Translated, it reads CASSLELAGPALAKNIQYF.